This T cell receptor beta chain was sequenced in a study of CD8 T cells in ankylosing spondylitis. Study-level points and caveats: Clones linked to the disease showed a CD8+ phenotype. They occurred at relatively low frequencies in peripheral blood. Reported data indicate significant enrichment of disease-linked clones within matched ankylosing spondylitis synovial fluid. Roughly eight highly homologous variants made up a TCR beta motif, and this motif appeared characteristic of ankylosing spondylitis blood.

In its sample, this clonotype was seen many times. Its antigen is currently unknown. TCRdb reprocessed the 5' RACE reads with MiXCR, giving one entry per CDR3 protein. Seen here are about 480,000 distinct CDR3 sequences, approximately 17% observed once, and the top ten hold under 1.2%. CDR1 is KGHDR and CDR2 is SFDVKD in the germline V gene. CDR3 length equals 10 residues. Trimming stripped 12 bases from V and 9 bases from J, with 11 bases between. The TCR originated in a male donor with ankylosing spondylitis. This sequence joins TRBV24-1 and TRBJ2-1, with D unresolved. Sequenced sample: blood, either unsorted or a sorted T cell fraction (not recorded which). The CDR3 spells CAPVSREQFF. DNA for the CDR3: TGTGCCCCCGTGAGCCGTGAGCAGTTCTTC.